These T cell receptor beta chains were read from a single sample in a study of cytomegalovirus exposure and HLA in healthy donors. The repertoire was sequenced with immunoSEQ multiplex PCR; TCRdb's copy has only in-frame clones and lacks some. The data hold some 240,000 clones, with less than 90% observed a single time. The sequenced material came from PBMCs. The receptors here all came from a young woman in good health and CMV-seronegative. Each CDR3 is given with its conserved first and last residue.

j_gene | v_gene | CDR3aa
TRBJ2-2 | TRBV27 | CASSLSGTITGELFF
TRBJ1-1 | TRBV2 | CAITGTLDRMNTEAFF
TRBJ2-2 | TRBV25-1 | CASSFGPNTGELFF
TRBJ1-4 | TRBV7-6 | CASSRTLYEKLFF
TRBJ2-1 | TRBV28 | CASSRRTAKQRGRYNEQFF
TRBJ1-4 | TRBV25-1 | CASSNGRGLYEKLFF
TRBJ1-3 | TRBV19 | CASSTLPETGNTIYF
TRBJ2-1 | TRBV28 | CASSLGLAGVEQFF
TRBJ2-7 | TRBV28 | CASTLGGLPHEQYF
TRBJ2-1 | TRBV4-1 | CASSQDAGGSYNEQFF
TRBJ2-7 | TRBV4-1 | CASSQQPGLAEEQYF
TRBJ1-2 | TRBV4-2 | CASSQVGRADYGYTF
TRBJ2-5 | TRBV19 | CASSIGGQETQYF
TRBJ1-1 | TRBV27 | CASRSRTGKGEAFF
TRBJ2-1 | TRBV29-1 | CSVVGQGNNEQFF
TRBJ1-5 | TRBV4-2 | CASSQDGSQPQHF
TRBJ2-3 | TRBV28 | CAISGTTLGTQYF
TRBJ2-7 | TRBV19 | CASSMERGDSYEQYF
TRBJ2-3 | TRBV29-1 | CSVLGGTGLTDTQYF
TRBJ1-1 | TRBV27 | CASRQLNTEAFF
TRBJ1-2 | TRBV2 | CASSEGRGVNGYTF
TRBJ2-2 | TRBV28 | CASRGSTGELFF
TRBJ2-2 | TRBV27 | CASSSTRTGELFF
TRBJ2-1 | TRBV27 | CASSSGTSGNEQFF
TRBJ2-5 | TRBV2 | CASSGWYQETQYF
TRBJ1-5 | TRBV28 | CASSGGVEPQHF
TRBJ1-1 | TRBV5-1 | CASSLGQGAYTEAFF
TRBJ1-5 | TRBV2 | CASSDETGVVQPQHF
TRBJ2-7 | TRBV10-3 | CAIRDGSGGREQYF
TRBJ2-3 | TRBV5-1 | CASSSTGSTDTQYF
TRBJ2-7 | TRBV30 | CAWSTDSYEQYF
TRBJ2-3 | TRBV5-1 | CASSPEGDTQYF
TRBJ1-5 | TRBV27 | CASSLSAGLSNQPQHF
TRBJ2-1 | TRBV5-1 | CASSLDRNNEQFF
TRBJ1-2 | TRBV2 | CASRAEEINYGYTF
TRBJ2-2 | TRBV28 | CASSSSGANTGELFF
TRBJ1-6 | TRBV18 | CASSPRDSYNSPLHF
TRBJ1-1 | TRBV4-1 | CASSHTYDSYTEAFF
TRBJ1-5 | TRBV11-2 | CASSLTYDQPQHF
TRBJ1-5 | TRBV19 | CASSQDRGENQPQHF
TRBJ2-7 | TRBV11-2 | CASSLDQVGLLEQYF
TRBJ1-2 | TRBV29-1 | CSVDREWGYGYTF
TRBJ1-2 | TRBV7-8 | CASAGGTEYGYTF
TRBJ1-1 | TRBV6-1 | CASGDLGYPNTEAFF
TRBJ2-5 | TRBV6-1 | CTAGPQETQYF
TRBJ1-5 | TRBV18 | CASSLDSGEPQHF
TRBJ2-1 | TRBV27 | CASSLWGQTLSFPRLEQFF
TRBJ2-6 | TRBV5-1 | CASSLWGSGANVLTF
TRBJ1-1 | TRBV30 | CAWRTGVDTEAFF
TRBJ1-5 | TRBV7-2 | CASSLQGLVNQPQHF
TRBJ2-1 | TRBV5-1 | CASSLDTGHYNEQFF
TRBJ2-7 | TRBV20-1 | CSADNYEQYF
TRBJ1-2 | TRBV18 | CASSPRAAYGYTF
TRBJ1-1 | TRBV7-9 | CASSLLGLNTEAFF
TRBJ1-2 | TRBV2 | CASSDGDGYTF
TRBJ1-2 | TRBV5-6 | CASSWTGNYGYTF
TRBJ1-5 | TRBV10-3 | CAISTGLGNQPQHF
TRBJ1-3 | TRBV19 | CASMENRVRSGNTIYF
TRBJ2-1 | TRBV7-9 | CASSSLAGVMYEQFF